This T cell receptor (beta chain) is from a study of blood T cell repertoires in COVID-19. Study at large: Acute and convalescent COVID-19 specimens originated in the United States, Italy and Spain. PBMCs, B-cell-depleted T cells, or T cells provided the cDNA or gDNA that made up the material.

Germline V lookup: CDR1 SGHRS, CDR2 YFSETQ. This CDR3 is built from 15 residues. V lost 4 bases and J 0 bases, leaving 13 bases between the germline ends. The authors' processing: Nucleated cell counts were estimated from reference gene primer amplification. This table comes from immunoSEQ multiplex PCR, and its TCRdb copy is limited to in-frame clones, with some not included. V and J calls and clone size are copied from that table; D and trimming were computed from the DNA. The sample carries almost 250,000 clones, roughly 83% recorded once. Enrolled during active infection, Seattle patients were then followed longitudinally.

The rearrangement links TRBV5-1 to TRBJ1-1; no firm D call. The specimen sequenced was peripheral blood. The source of this sequence is a woman aged 80 or over with COVID-19, enrolled during active disease. The CDR3 sequence is CASSLLGNLNTEAFF. The DNA of the CDR3 is TGCGCCAGCAGCCTTTTGGGCAACTTGAACACTGAAGCTTTCTTT.